One and the same sample provided the 21 T cell receptor beta chains below, sequenced in a study of shared clonotypes between healthy human individuals. Measured with immunoSEQ multiplex PCR; TCRdb has only the in-frame clones, and not every one. The table has 2 million to 2.5 million clones, approximately 93% seen once. What was sequenced was naive CD4+ T cells from PBMCs. Sample subset: CD45RA+ positively selected. All receptors come from a young man in good health. Some clones in this sample may be carry-over from other donors' samples.

This clone was counted once. Other DNA sequences from this sample encode an identical CDR3 as well. This chain uses TRBV19 with TRBJ2-7; possibly TRBD2 for D (7 bases). This CDR3 has 14 residues. Per the germline V gene, CDR1 is LNHDA and CDR2 is SQIVND (reference sequence). The V and J ends lost 6 bases and 2 bases respectively, with 14 bases between them. CDR3 nucleotide sequence: TGTGCCAGTAGCATTGGGGGGGGCGCCTACGAGCAGTACTTC. This encodes CASSIGGGAYEQYF. The whole variable domain, remainder taken from reference TRBV19 and TRBJ2-7, is DGGITQSPKYLFRKEGQNVTLSCEQNLNHDAMYWYRQDPGQGLRLIYYSQIVNDFQKGDIAEGYSVSREKKESFPLTVTSAQKNPTAFYLCASSIGGGAYEQYFGPGTRLTVT.

Remarks on this clone: The identical CDR3 is also encoded by other nucleotide sequences in the sample. J is TRBJ2-1 and V is TRBV2, with 10 bases identical to TRBD2. This CDR3 is built from 14 residues. V lost 6 bases, J lost 5 bases, and 4 bases stayed unmatched. Germline V gene data show CDR1 as SNHLY and CDR2 as FYNNEI. CDR3 in amino acids: CASSGLAGDNEQFF. DNA of the CDR3: TGTGCCAGCAGCGGGCTAGCGGGAGACAATGAGCAGTTCTTC.

The chain combines TRBV6-6 with TRBJ1-1, with no clear D. From germline, CDR1 is MNHNY and CDR2 SVGAGI (reference sequence). This CDR3 contains 13 residues. The V end was cut by 2 bases, the J end by 5 bases, with 9 bases between. The CDR3 loop reads CASSYTRETEAFF. The CDR3 DNA follows: TGTGCCAGCAGTTACACGAGGGAGACTGAAGCTTTCTTT.

J is TRBJ2-3 and V is TRBV6-1; D gene uncertain. Germline loops: CDR1 MNHNS, CDR2 SASEGT. Trimming removed 1 base at V and 1 base at J, with 9 bases between. The CDR3 is 15 residues long. CDR3 sequence (DNA): TGTGCCAGCAGTGAAGAGCACACGCGCACAGATACGCAGTATTTT. Translating it yields CASSEEHTRTDTQYF.

The chain is built from TRBV5-6 and TRBJ2-1, with D possibly being TRBD2 (6 bases). V lost 4 bases and J lost 6, with 20 bases in between. The CDR3 spans 16 residues. The germline gives CDR1 SGHDT, CDR2 YYEEEE. CDR3 loop: CASSLQGKGTFNEQFF. In DNA form, the CDR3 reads TGTGCCAGCAGCCTCCAGGGTAAGGGGACTTTCAATGAGCAGTTCTTC.

The V call is TRBV6-5, the J call TRBJ1-2; 9 bases fit TRBD1. This CDR3 region has 14 residues. Trimming cost V 5 bases and J 7 bases; bases outside gene matches: 8. From germline, CDR1 is MNHEY and CDR2 SVGAGI. CDR3 DNA sequence: TGTGCCAGCAGTCGGGACAGGGAGGTTGTTGGCTACACCTTC. It yields the protein CASSRDREVVGYTF.

V and J are TRBV7-3 and TRBJ2-1; 8 nucleotides line up with TRBD1. CDR3 length: 16 residues. J was trimmed by 4 bases and V by 2 bases; bases with no gene match: 7. CDR1 and CDR2 from the germline V gene are SGHTA and FQGTGA. The CDR3 protein is CASSLFRGQGYNEQFF. The DNA for the CDR3 is TGTGCCAGCAGCTTATTTCGTGGACAGGGATACAATGAGCAGTTCTTC.

This chain joins TRBV6-1 and TRBJ2-3, with no clear D. This CDR3 has 18 amino acids. Trimming took off 0 bases at V and 2 bases at J, with 18 bases between the two ends. Germline CDR1 is MNHNS and CDR2 is SASEGT. For the CDR3, the DNA is TGTGCCAGCAGTGAAGCCGTGGAGTCCAGACGGGTCACAGATACGCAGTATTTT. This translates into CASSEAVESRRVTDTQYF.

The chain has TRBV21-1 and TRBJ2-6; the table gives TRBD1 as D, unverified against the DNA. TRBV21-1 is an annotated pseudogene. The CDR3 is made up of 13 amino acids. The CDR3 region has the DNA TGTGCCAACACGTGTATCGGGGCCAACGTCCTGACTTTC. This codes for CANTCIGANVLTF.

The J gene is TRBJ2-3, the V gene TRBV7-2; TRBD1 or TRBD2 may be the D gene (6 bases each). V was shortened by 2 bases and J by 4 bases, with 16 bases between the two germline ends. Germline loops: CDR1 SGHTA, CDR2 FQGNSA. The CDR3 runs to 16 residues. This chain's CDR3 is CASSLTGTKRADTQYF. CDR3 coding DNA: TGTGCCAGCAGCTTAACCGGGACAAAGCGGGCAGATACGCAGTATTTT.

The chain combines TRBV5-6 with TRBJ1-6; TRBD1 might be the D (6 bases). Deletions cut 2 bases from V and 8 bases from J, with 11 bases between. The V gene's germline CDR1 is SGHDT and CDR2 YYEEEE. The CDR3 length is 14 residues. The CDR3 DNA reads TGTGCCAGCAGCTTCTGGACAGTTTATTCACCCCTCCACTTT. Its translation is CASSFWTVYSPLHF.

The rearrangement uses TRBV11-2 and TRBJ2-7, with 11 positions matching TRBD2. Germline V gives CDR1 SGHAT, CDR2 FQNNGV. J gave up 2 bases and V 4 bases, and 4 bases lay outside the gene matches. This CDR3 has 15 residues. The CDR3 protein is CASSWGSGRAYEQYF. The CDR3 nucleotides are TGTGCCAGCAGCTGGGGTAGCGGGAGGGCCTACGAGCAGTACTTC.

This clone occurred once. V is TRBV28 and J is TRBJ1-2; 9 bases agree with TRBD1. CDR3 size: 15 residues. The junction had 8 bases not matched to a gene; V was cut back by 5 bases and J by 4 bases. The germline gives CDR1 MDHEN, CDR2 SYDVKM. The CDR3 DNA follows: TGTGCCAGCAGTGTCCCGGGACAGGGAAGCTATGGCTACACCTTC. Translation gives CASSVPGQGSYGYTF.

The rearrangement links TRBV19 to TRBJ1-1, with D perhaps TRBD1 (6 bases). CDR1 LNHDA and CDR2 SQIVND come from the germline V gene (reference sequence). The CDR3 sequence is 16 residues long. Deletions cut 2 bases from V and 7 bases from J, with 20 bases between. The DNA for the CDR3 is TGTGCCAGTAGTATAAACAGGGATGTGGATTTAGGTGAAGCTTTCTTT. Its protein product is CASSINRDVDLGEAFF.

The J gene is TRBJ2-1, the V gene TRBV28, with TRBD2 as a possible D gene (7 bases). The CDR3 sequence is 19 residues long. Germline V gives CDR1 MDHEN, CDR2 SYDVKM. The V end lost 6 bases, the J end lost 4 bases, and 28 bases lay between the germline ends. The CDR3 region is CASRLQGRGGSWVYNEQFF. The CDR3 DNA sequence: TGTGCCAGCAGGTTACAGGGTCGGGGCGGGAGTTGGGTTTACAATGAGCAGTTCTTC.

The CDR3, as DNA: TGTGCCAGCAGCTTGGGACAGGGGTCTGGGGCCAACGTCCTGACTTTC. As protein: CASSLGQGSGANVLTF. The chain combines TRBV7-2 with TRBJ2-6, with 10 bases identical to TRBD1. CDR3 length: 16 residues. From germline, CDR1 is SGHTA and CDR2 FQGNSA. The V and J ends lost 3 bases and 1 base, in that order; junction bases with no gene match: 0.

A note on this clone: In the same sample, other DNA sequences code for this CDR3. The chain links TRBV9 to TRBJ1-1; D perhaps matches TRBD1 (6 bases). Trimming removed 0 bases at V and 1 base at J, with 10 bases between. This CDR3 spans 15 amino acids. Germline CDR1 reads SGDLS; CDR2 reads YYNGEE. Here the CDR3 reads CASSVEGHPNTEAFF. In DNA form, the CDR3 reads TGTGCCAGCAGCGTAGAGGGACACCCGAACACTGAAGCTTTCTTT.

The chain links TRBV11-2 to TRBJ1-2, with 9 bases identical to TRBD1. Germline trimming cut 6 bases from V and 7 bases from J; bases unmatched to any gene: 9. Germline-derived CDR1 and CDR2 are SGHAT and FQNNGV. The CDR3 covers 14 residues. CDR3 residues: CASSILQGASGYTF. The CDR3 DNA reads TGTGCCAGCAGTATATTACAGGGGGCGAGTGGCTACACCTTC.

The rearrangement uses TRBV9 and TRBJ2-3, with D perhaps TRBD2 (6 bases). V shed 1 base and J shed 2 bases, with 11 bases lying between them. There are 15 residues in the CDR3. Per germline, CDR1 SGDLS and CDR2 YYNGEE. DNA for the CDR3: TGTGCCAGCAGCGTAAGGGGAGGCCTCACAGATACGCAGTATTTT. Protein product: CASSVRGGLTDTQYF.

The chain couples TRBV10-2 to TRBJ1-4; 7 bases line up with TRBD1. The CDR3 runs 13 residues. V was clipped by 8 bases and J by 8 bases; unmatched bases: 8. Per the germline V gene, CDR1 is WSHSY and CDR2 is SAAADI. For the CDR3, the DNA is TGCGCCAGCCGCGAGGGGGCTATCGAAAAACTGTTTTTT. The encoded protein is CASREGAIEKLFF.

The CDR3, as DNA: TGTGCCAGCAGCGTTCAAGCGGGAGCCGACAATGAGCAGTTCTTC. It is translated as CASSVQAGADNEQFF. The V gene is TRBV9, the J gene TRBJ2-1; 8 bases line up with TRBD2. From germline, CDR1 is SGDLS and CDR2 YYNGEE. Trimming at V came to 2 bases and at J to 5 bases, leaving 6 bases not matched to a gene. CDR3 length: 15 amino acids.